These T cell receptor beta chains were read from a single sample in a study of blood T cell repertoires in COVID-19. Measured with immunoSEQ multiplex PCR; TCRdb has only the in-frame clones, and not every one. Among approximately 350,000 clones, about 88% were seen once, and the ten largest hold 2.5% to 3%. Sequencing was done on a sample of PBMCs or T cells enriched from blood (not recorded which). These receptor sequences come from a woman between 25 and 40 years old who had recovered from COVID-19. The CDR3 runs from the conserved cysteine through the conserved F or W. D genes are given only for firm matches. Size is omitted from some rows. Given values are once, few, many or a class for expanded clones.

CDR3: CASIPTEEGGNQPQHF
DNA: TGTGCCAGTATTCCCACCGAAGAGGGTGGCAATCAGCCCCAGCATTTT
J: TRBJ1-5
D: .
length: 16
V: TRBV19
size: once

CDR3: CASSAGLRETQYF
DNA: TGTGCCAGCAGTGCGGGACTCCGGGAGACCCAGTACTTC
J: TRBJ2-5
D: .
length: 13
V: TRBV5-6
size: .

CDR3: CATRGLTHGYTF
DNA: TGTGCCACTCGGGGGTTAACCCATGGCTACACCTTC
J: TRBJ1-2
D: .
length: 12
V: TRBV5-6
size: .

CDR3: CASSLGLVLAGGQETQYF
DNA: TGCGCCAGCAGCTTGGGGCTAGTACTCGCGGGGGGTCAAGAGACCCAGTACTTC
J: TRBJ2-5
D: TRBD2
length: 18
V: TRBV5-1
size: .

CDR3: CASRSDRAPSNQPQHF
DNA: TGTGCCAGCAGGTCAGACAGGGCCCCAAGCAATCAGCCCCAGCATTTT
J: TRBJ1-5
D: TRBD1
length: 16
V: TRBV28
size: .

CDR3: CASSYGRGGSNQPQHF
DNA: TGTGCCAGCAGCTACGGGAGGGGAGGGAGCAATCAGCCCCAGCATTTT
J: TRBJ1-5
D: .
length: 16
V: TRBV7-9
size: .

CDR3: CASSFTSGPSYEQYF
DNA: TGTGCCAGCAGTTTTACTAGCGGACCATCCTACGAGCAGTACTTC
J: TRBJ2-7
D: TRBD2
length: 15
V: TRBV7-8
size: .

CDR3: CASSLLGTGGLNEKLFF
DNA: TGTGCCAGCAGTTTATTAGGGACAGGGGGCTTGAACGAAAAACTGTTTTTT
J: TRBJ1-4
D: TRBD1
length: 17
V: TRBV28
size: .

CDR3: CASSREKLDQPQHF
DNA: TGCGCCAGCAGCCGAGAGAAGCTCGATCAGCCCCAGCATTTT
J: TRBJ1-5
D: .
length: 14
V: TRBV4-1
size: .

CDR3: CATSRLAPPNTGELFF
DNA: TGTGCCACCAGCAGACTAGCGCCACCGAACACCGGGGAGCTGTTTTTT
J: TRBJ2-2
D: .
length: 16
V: TRBV15
size: .

CDR3: CASSLGPGGVEKLFF
DNA: TGTGCCAGCAGCTTGGGGCCAGGGGGCGTTGAAAAACTGTTTTTT
J: TRBJ1-4
D: TRBD1
length: 15
V: TRBV5-8
size: .